A single sample gave rise to the 20 T cell receptor beta chains below, sequenced in a study of T cells after somatic rescue of genetic block. The repertoire was sequenced with immunoSEQ multiplex PCR; TCRdb's copy has only in-frame clones and lacks some. The sample yields more than 70,000 clones, around 90% seen once. The sequencing sample was made of peripheral blood mononuclear cells (PBMCs). The receptor set was obtained from a woman in her late teens or twenties.

The chain joins TRBV27 to TRBJ2-7; TRBD2 might be the D (6 bases). CDR1 is MNHEY, CDR2 SMNVEV, per germline (reference sequence). The CDR3 spans 14 residues. Trimming removed 1 base at V and 3 bases at J, with 10 bases between. In DNA, the CDR3 is TGTGCCAGCAGTTTATTGGGGGGAGGCTACGAGCAGTACTTC. Its protein is CASSLLGGGYEQYF.

This CDR3 is CASLKNNRGSGELFF. For the CDR3, the DNA is TGTGCCAGTCTTAAAAATAATCGGGGTTCCGGGGAGCTGTTTTTT. The chain has TRBV6-5 and TRBJ2-2; weak D call: TRBD2 (5 bases). This CDR3 contains 15 residues. Per germline, CDR1 MNHEY and CDR2 SVGAGI. The V and J ends lost 9 bases and 6 bases respectively, with 20 bases between them.

The rearrangement links TRBV14 to TRBJ1-4, with a tentative D call TRBD1 (5 bases). The CDR3 is 13 residues long. CDR1 is SGHDN and CDR2 is FVKESK in the germline V gene. The ends were cut back, 6 bases at V and 8 bases at J, with 13 bases in the middle. The CDR3: CASSRGAREKLFF. The DNA for the CDR3 is TGTGCCAGCAGTCGGGGCGCCAGGGAAAAACTGTTTTTT.

The chain employs TRBV5-5 and TRBJ2-1; D unresolved. Germline CDR1 SGHKS, CDR2 YYEKEE (reference sequence). With 0 bases removed from V and 8 bases from J, the gap between germline ends came to 3 bases. The CDR3 consists of 11 residues. CDR3 nucleotides: TGTGCCAGCAGCTTGGGACATGAGCAGTTCTTC. Its translation is CASSLGHEQFF.

The chain has TRBV28 and TRBJ2-3; D not certain. CDR1 and CDR2 (germline): MDHEN, SYDVKM. Between the trimmed V and J ends, which lost 6 bases and 0 bases, there was a span of 10 bases. The CDR3 runs to 14 residues. The CDR3 region has the DNA TGTGCCAGCAGCACCCCGGCCAGCACAGATACGCAGTATTTT. Residues: CASSTPASTDTQYF. The full variable domain, completed using reference TRBV28 and TRBJ2-3, is DVKVTQSSRYLVKRTGEKVFLECVQDMDHENMFWYRQDPGLGLRLIYFSYDVKMKEKGDIPEGYSVSREKKERFSLILESASTNQTSMYLCASSTPASTDTQYFGPGTRLTVL.

In DNA, the CDR3 is TGTGCCAGCAGCACAGGGTATGGCTACACCTTC. Protein: CASSTGYGYTF. The chain links TRBV28 to TRBJ1-2, with a possible D match to TRBD1 (6 bases). The germline gives CDR1 MDHEN, CDR2 SYDVKM. This CDR3 contains 11 residues. V was shortened by 6 bases and J by 5 bases, with 7 bases between the two germline ends.

This CDR3 is CASSPLPGGSGGRTDTQYF. For the CDR3, the DNA is TGTGCCAGCAGCCCCCTCCCAGGTGGGAGTGGAGGCCGGACAGATACGCAGTATTTT. The chain employs TRBV7-3 and TRBJ2-3; D is possibly TRBD2 (5 bases). Germline CDR1 reads SGHTA; CDR2 reads FQGTGA. The CDR3 extends over 19 amino acids. V lost 5 bases and J 3 bases, leaving 27 bases between the germline ends.

V and J are TRBV19 and TRBJ1-4; D unresolved. CDR3 length: 14 residues. V was trimmed by 3 bases and J by 7 bases, leaving 12 bases between them. From germline, CDR1 is LNHDA and CDR2 SQIVND (reference sequence). Here the CDR3 DNA reads TGTGCCAGTAGTATCGGGGTCGGAGTTGAAAAACTGTTTTTT. Its protein product is CASSIGVGVEKLFF.

V and J are TRBV7-9 and TRBJ2-7; 8 bases fit TRBD1. There are 16 residues in the CDR3. The V gene end was trimmed by 4 bases and the J gene end by 0 bases; junction bases not matched to a gene: 8. Germline assignment: CDR1 SEHNR and CDR2 FQNEAQ (reference sequence). The CDR3 nucleotides read TGTGCCAGCAGCTCCCGGACAGGGAGGCCCTCCTACGAGCAGTACTTC. It encodes CASSSRTGRPSYEQYF.

The CDR3: CASRDRGEGNTEAFF. CDR3 sequence (DNA): TGTGCCAGCCGCGACAGGGGAGAGGGGAACACTGAAGCTTTCTTT. This chain connects TRBV6-6 to TRBJ1-1, with 8 bases identical to TRBD1. This CDR3 comprises 15 residues. The ends lost 8 bases at V and 1 base at J; junction bases unmatched: 9. Germline-derived CDR1 and CDR2 are MNHNY and SVGAGI (reference sequence).

The genes are TRBV18 and TRBJ2-2; D not certain. Germline lookup yields CDR1 KGHSH and CDR2 LQKENI. V lost 2 bases to trimming and J lost 6 bases, with 1 base between them. This CDR3 spans 11 amino acids. CDR3 protein: CASSPAGELFF. As DNA, the CDR3 is TGTGCCAGCTCACCAGCCGGGGAGCTGTTTTTT.

This rearrangement joins TRBV19 to TRBJ1-4; weak D call: TRBD1 (5 bases). This CDR3 spans 16 amino acids. Germline-derived CDR1 and CDR2 are LNHDA and SQIVND (reference sequence). The ends were cut back, 3 bases at V and 5 bases at J, with 16 bases in the middle. The DNA for the CDR3 is TGTGCCAGTAGTATGTCAGGGCAGGGCCAAAATGAAAAACTGTTTTTT. Translated: CASSMSGQGQNEKLFF.

The gene calls are TRBV11-3 and TRBJ2-2; D is unresolved. The CDR3 spans 12 residues. Germline loops: CDR1 SGHNT, CDR2 YENEEA. V was pared by 1 base and J by 6 bases, with 3 bases between. CDR3 residues: CASSLVAGELFF. For the CDR3, the DNA is TGTGCCAGCAGCTTAGTCGCCGGGGAGCTGTTTTTT. Using reference TRBV11-3 and TRBJ2-2 for the parts outside the CDR3, the full variable domain is EAGVVQSPRYKIIEKKQPVAFWCNPISGHNTLYWYLQNLGQGPELLIRYENEEAVDDSQLPKDRFSAERLKGVDSTLKIQPAELGDSAVYLCASSLVAGELFFGEGSRLTVL.

The chain employs TRBV5-1 and TRBJ2-3; TRBD2 matches at 11 bases. The germline V gene encodes CDR1 SGHRS and CDR2 YFSETQ. The junction had 6 bases not matched to a gene; V was cut back by 5 bases and J by 4 bases. This CDR3 has 15 amino acids. CDR3: CASSPSGRLSDTQYF. The CDR3 DNA reads as TGCGCCAGCAGTCCTAGCGGGAGGTTATCAGATACGCAGTATTTT.

The V call is TRBV9, the J call TRBJ1-3; D might be TRBD1 (5 bases). The germline V gene encodes CDR1 SGDLS and CDR2 YYNGEE. V was clipped by 0 bases and J by 0 bases, with 13 bases between them. This CDR3 has 17 amino acids. CDR3 DNA: TGTGCCAGCAGCGTAGGCTTGGTGGGGACCTCTGGAAACACCATATATTTT. This sequence encodes CASSVGLVGTSGNTIYF.

This chain uses TRBV6-5 with TRBJ1-2; weak D call: TRBD1 (6 bases). The germline gives CDR1 MNHEY, CDR2 SVGAGI. V lost 5 bases and J lost 2, with 12 bases in between. This CDR3 has 14 residues. CDR3 amino acids: CASSKTGFNYGYTF. The DNA for the CDR3 is TGTGCCAGCAGTAAGACAGGATTCAACTATGGCTACACCTTC.

This rearrangement joins TRBV27 to TRBJ2-1, with 8 nucleotides matching TRBD2. The CDR3 totals 15 residues. Germline V gives CDR1 MNHEY, CDR2 SMNVEV (reference sequence). With 5 bases clipped from V and 8 bases from J, the junction kept 11 bases outside the gene matches. This CDR3 is CASSHSSGSNDEQFF. The CDR3 bases are TGTGCCAGCAGTCACTCCAGCGGGAGTAACGATGAGCAGTTCTTC.

The chain links TRBV18 to TRBJ2-6; D is unresolved. The CDR3 sequence is 13 residues long. Between the trimmed V and J ends, which lost 6 bases and 0 bases, there was a span of 3 bases. CDR1 and CDR2 (germline): KGHSH, LQKENI. The chain's CDR3 is CASSDSGANVLTF. DNA of the CDR3: TGTGCCAGCTCCGACTCTGGGGCCAACGTCCTGACTTTC.

The CDR3 DNA reads as TGTGCCAGCAGCGTTGGACAGGGGGAAGATGGCTACACCTTC. Protein: CASSVGQGEDGYTF. The chain carries TRBV9 and TRBJ1-2; 10 nucleotides match TRBD1. V lost 2 bases and J lost 6; bases outside the gene matches: 4. The CDR3 spans 14 residues. In germline, CDR1 is SGDLS, CDR2 YYNGEE.

The sample holds one count of this clone. The chain combines TRBV2 with TRBJ2-1; D possibly uses TRBD1 or TRBD2 (6 bases each). V was shortened by 8 bases and J by 5 bases, with 19 bases between the two germline ends. Per the germline V gene, CDR1 is SNHLY and CDR2 is FYNNEI. CDR3 length: 15 residues. The CDR3 is CASPRGQGEDNEQFF. The CDR3 region has the DNA TGTGCCAGCCCCCGGGGGCAGGGTGAGGACAATGAGCAGTTCTTC.